This TCR beta chain was identified in a study of regulatory T cells in long-lasting Graves disease. Assembly of TCR beta libraries relied on iRepertoire HTBI primers together with Arm-PCR of CDR3 regions. TCRdb ran MiXCR on the multiplex PCR reads and lists one entry per CDR3 protein. The sample contains 500,000 to 800,000 distinct CDR3 sequences, 30% of which appear only once. V lost 0 bases and J lost 3; bases outside the gene matches: 14. The germline V gene encodes CDR1 SGHAT and CDR2 FQNNGV. This CDR3 is built from 19 residues. Regarding time point: persistent/refractory GD, antithyroid drugs over 5 years with positive TRAb. The TCR library used RNA extracted from PBMCs.

This clonotype was obtained from a female donor with Graves disease. V is TRBV11-2 and J is TRBJ2-3; TRBD2 agrees at 8 bases. Here the sequenced sample was peripheral blood mononuclear cells (PBMCs), taken when the disease was refractory, from a patient treated with antithyroid drugs. The CDR3 protein is CASSLDFSGVSVTTDTQYF. The CDR3 coding sequence is TGTGCCAGCAGCTTAGACTTTAGCGGGGTCAGCGTTACGACAGATACGCAGTATTTT. The full variable domain, in which reference TRBV11-2 and TRBJ2-3 provide the parts outside the CDR3, is EAGVAQSPRYKIIEKRQSVAFWCNPISGHATLYWYQQILGQGPKLLIQFQNNGVVDDSQLPKDRFSAERLKGVDSTLKIQPAKLEDSAVYLCASSLDFSGVSVTTDTQYFGPGTRLTVL.